Listed below are T cell receptor beta chains from one sample, sequenced in a study of PD-1 blockade in classical Hodgkin lymphoma. Method: immunoSEQ multiplex PCR; TCRdb's copy keeps in-frame clones and lacks some. The repertoire holds tens of thousands of clones, less than 75% seen once, with 3.5% to 5% in the top ten. This specimen was peripheral blood mononuclear cells (PBMCs), taken before the fourth cycle of nivolumab. These receptors were taken from a human donor with classical Hodgkin lymphoma. The CDR3 runs from the conserved cysteine through the conserved F or W. The D gene is left open where the match is weak. The size of a clone is reported for some rows only, either as once, few or many, or as a class for expanded clones.

J,D,V,size,DNA,CDR3
TRBJ1-1,TRBD1,TRBV5-1,-,TGCGCCAGCAGCAGTAGGACAGGGGTGAACACTGAAGCTTTCTTT,CASSSRTGVNTEAFF
TRBJ2-7,-,TRBV27,once,TGTGCCAGCAGTCCGGGAGAATCCGTCGGCACCTACGAGCAGTACTTC,CASSPGESVGTYEQYF
TRBJ2-5,TRBD2,TRBV19,-,TGTGCCAGTAGCCCGACTAGCGGGGGCCTGGAGACCCAGTACTTC,CASSPTSGGLETQYF
TRBJ1-4,-,TRBV4-3,-,TGCGCCAGCAGCCAAGATCCACAGAGCAATGAAAAACTGTTTTTT,CASSQDPQSNEKLFF
TRBJ1-1,-,TRBV5-1,once,TGCGCCAGCAGCCCTGCCGGGACAAGGAACACTGAAGCTTTCTTT,CASSPAGTRNTEAFF
TRBJ2-1,TRBD2,TRBV5-1,-,TGCGCCAGCAGCTTGGCTAGCGGGGGCTACAATGAGCAGTTCTTC,CASSLASGGYNEQFF
TRBJ2-5,TRBD2,TRBV9,once,TGTGCCAGCAGCGTAGAGACTAGCGGAGGGGAGACCCAGTACTTC,CASSVETSGGETQYF
TRBJ2-3,-,TRBV4-2,once,TGTGCCACCAGGGCTAGCACAGATACGCAGTATTTT,CATRASTDTQYF
TRBJ2-4,TRBD1,TRBV7-9,-,TGTGCCAGCAGCCCACCCTCGGACAGGGAAGAAAGAGCCAAAAACATTCAGTACTTC,CASSPPSDREERAKNIQYF
TRBJ2-7,-,TRBV4-2,-,TGTGCCAGCAGCCAAGGGAGTGGAGAGCAGTACTTC,CASSQGSGEQYF
TRBJ2-4,-,TRBV5-1,-,TGCGCCAGCAGCCCGTCGGCGGGTGCGGACATTCAGTACTTC,CASSPSAGADIQYF
TRBJ1-2,-,TRBV12-5,-,TGTGCTAGTGGTTTGACCCCCTTCAAAGGAGCGGACTATGGCTACACCTTC,CASGLTPFKGADYGYTF
TRBJ2-7,-,TRBV29-1,-,TGCAGCGTTTTTAACACCCAGAAAAACTCCTACGAGCAGTACTTC,CSVFNTQKNSYEQYF
TRBJ1-2,-,TRBV13,-,TGTGCCAGCAGCTTAAAACAGTTCTATGGCTACACCTTC,CASSLKQFYGYTF